The 7 T cell receptor beta chains presented below share a single source sample, sequenced in a study of blood T cell repertoires in COVID-19. Assay: immunoSEQ multiplex PCR; the TCRdb copy retains only in-frame clones and omits some. The sample yields some 240,000 clones, 87% seen once. The sample was peripheral blood. Every receptor here comes from a man in his fifties or sixties who had recovered from COVID-19.

This chain connects TRBV3-1 (or the pseudogene TRBV3-2) to TRBJ2-1, with D possibly being TRBD1 (6 bases). This CDR3 is built from 16 residues. Germline V gene sequence: CDR1 LGHDT, CDR2 YNNKEL (reference sequence). Trimming left V 0 bases short and J 0 bases short, with 9 bases between. In nucleotides, the CDR3 is TGTGCCAGCAGCCAAGAGAGGGGGAGCTCCTACAATGAGCAGTTCTTC. As protein: CASSQERGSSYNEQFF.

The J gene is TRBJ2-3, the V gene TRBV4-2, with TRBD2 identical over 9 bases. J lost 4 bases, V lost 4 bases, and 12 bases had no gene match. Germline CDR1 is LGHNA and CDR2 is YNFKEQ. CDR3 length: 17 residues. The CDR3 spells CASSLSLAGVRADTQYF. The CDR3 nucleotides read TGTGCCAGCAGCCTGTCTTTAGCGGGGGTTCGAGCAGATACGCAGTATTTT.

V is TRBV3-1 (or the pseudogene TRBV3-2) and J is TRBJ2-3; D possibly corresponds to TRBD2 (6 bases). This CDR3 contains 15 residues. Between the trimmed V and J ends, which lost 4 bases and 4 bases, there was a span of 15 bases. Germline CDR1 and CDR2: LGHDT and YNNKEL (reference sequence). DNA of the CDR3: TGTGCCAGCAGCCCGCCGGGGAGGCGGGCAGATACGCAGTATTTT. Its translation: CASSPPGRRADTQYF.

The chain joins TRBV24-1 to TRBJ2-4; 9 nucleotides line up with TRBD1. With V trimmed by 5 bases and J by 6 bases, 4 bases remained unmatched. Germline assignment: CDR1 KGHDR and CDR2 SFDVKD. The CDR3 is 14 amino acids. CDR3 in amino acids: CATSGPGQGNIQYF. DNA of the CDR3: TGTGCCACCAGTGGACCGGGACAGGGAAACATTCAGTACTTC.

The V gene is TRBV4-1, the J gene TRBJ1-6; TRBD1 matches at 7 bases. Germline V lookup: CDR1 MGHRA, CDR2 YSYEKL. Unmatched junction bases numbered 7, after V lost 2 bases and J lost 0 bases. CDR3 length: 18 residues. The DNA for the CDR3 is TGCGCCAGCAGCCAAAGGGACAGCCTCAGCTCCTATAATTCACCCCTCCACTTT. It specifies CASSQRDSLSSYNSPLHF.

Details on this clone: At the DNA level, this CDR3 is encoded by other sequences in the same sample as well. This chain joins TRBV5-1 and TRBJ1-2; possibly TRBD1 for D (5 bases). This CDR3 contains 14 residues. V was pared by 0 bases and J by 2 bases, with 8 bases between. Germline CDR1 and CDR2: SGHRS and YFSETQ. This CDR3 reads CASSLAPGNYGYTF. CDR3 in DNA: TGCGCCAGCAGCTTGGCCCCAGGGAACTATGGCTACACCTTC.

The CDR3 DNA is TGTGCCACATTGGCGGGGCGGGGTGATGGCACAGATACGCAGTATTTT. It specifies CATLAGRGDGTDTQYF. V usage is TRBV24-1 and J usage is TRBJ2-3, with D possibly being TRBD2 (6 bases). Germline V CDR1 and CDR2: KGHDR, SFDVKD. The CDR3 totals 16 residues. V was pared by 10 bases and J by 1 base, with 20 bases between.